There are a few counts of the clone carrying this T cell receptor beta chain. No antigen is known for it. This entry comes from a study of identical twins. The study's findings and limits: Findings depended on cross-sectional statistics rather than tracking the same donors. There was an excess of low generation probability in the out-of-frame alpha sequences that twins shared.

A single record per CDR3 protein comes from TCRdb applying MiXCR to the 5' RACE reads. The sample has 690,000 or so distinct CDR3 sequences; approximately 6% are singletons. With V trimmed by 1 base and J by 4 bases, 13 bases remained unmatched. The CDR3 has 18 residues. Germline V gives CDR1 SGHAT, CDR2 FQDESV (reference sequence). The chain carries TRBV11-1 and TRBJ2-7, with 10 bases lining up with TRBD2. The sequence was collected from a man aged 18 to 29 in good health. Sequencing was carried out using naive T cells sorted from blood. The CDR3 region is CASSLEPRRTSGNYEQYF. CDR3 nucleotide sequence: TGTGCCAGCAGCTTAGAGCCCCGGCGGACTAGCGGAAATTACGAGCAGTACTTC.